The rows below give T cell receptor beta chains drawn from one sample of a study of T-cell reconstitution after alpha-beta-depleted transplantation in children. TCRdb recomputed calls from the PCR reads with MiXCR, one row per CDR3 protein. The sample lists hundreds of thousands of distinct CDR3 sequences, 10% seen once, with roughly 7% in the top ten. The source material was PBMCs, sampled before TCRalphabeta/CD19-depleted stem cell transplant. Source of these receptors: a boy in the first two years of life with acute myeloid leukemia, due to receive a stem cell transplant. CDR3s include the opening cysteine and the closing phenylalanine or tryptophan. A D gene is named only where the DNA matches it firmly. The listing skips clone size in some rows; elsewhere it reads once, few, many or a size class.

clone size	D gene	V gene	J gene	CDR3 DNA	CDR3 protein
many	-	TRBV21-1	TRBJ2-1	TGTGCCAGCAGCAAAAGGCAGGGGAGGAATGAGCAGTTCTTC	CASSKRQGRNEQFF
many	TRBD2	TRBV7-2	TRBJ2-2	TGTGCCAGCAGCTCCCCTAGCGGGGGGACGAACACCGGGGAGCTGTTTTTT	CASSSPSGGTNTGELFF
many	-	TRBV29-1	TRBJ1-3	TGCAGCGTTGAAGATCCTAGGGAGGGCTACGTGGACACCATATATTTT	CSVEDPREGYVDTIYF
few	TRBD2	TRBV20-1	TRBJ2-7	TGCAGTGCTAGATCTAGCGGGGGGCTTTCCTACGAGCAGTACTTC	CSARSSGGLSYEQYF
many	-	TRBV28	TRBJ1-5	TGTGCCAGCAGTTTTCTTCGGGCGGTGGGCAATCAGCCCCAGCATTTT	CASSFLRAVGNQPQHF
many	-	TRBV5-1	TRBJ1-2	TGCGCCAGCAGCTCCCACAGGGACGACTACACCTTC	CASSSHRDDYTF
many	TRBD1	TRBV5-1	TRBJ2-1	TGCGCCAGCAGCTTGGACGGGGACAGCACCTACAATGAGCAGTTCTTC	CASSLDGDSTYNEQFF
many	-	TRBV5-5	TRBJ2-3	TGTGCCAGCAGCCCGTTGCGGGTTGCTAGCACAGATACGCAGTATTTT	CASSPLRVASTDTQYF
-	TRBD1	TRBV7-2	TRBJ2-7	TGTGCCAGCAGCCATCGGGACAGGGGCTACGAGCAGTACTTC	CASSHRDRGYEQYF
few	-	TRBV20-1	TRBJ2-5	TGCAGTGCTAGAGTCTCTCAATCGCCCGTCTTGCGGACCCAGTACTTC	CSARVSQSPVLRTQYF
many	TRBD1	TRBV28	TRBJ2-3	TGTGCCAGTCTAGGGGACAGGGGGGCGCATCAAGATACGCAGTATTTT	CASLGDRGAHQDTQYF
many	-	TRBV4-2	TRBJ2-7	TGTGCCAGCAGCCAAGGTAGCCCCATCTCCTACGAGCAGTACTTC	CASSQGSPISYEQYF
many	TRBD1	TRBV19	TRBJ1-2	TGTGCCAGTAGTATTAGAGACAGGGCCTATGGCTACACCTTC	CASSIRDRAYGYTF
many	-	TRBV3-1	TRBJ1-3	TGTGCCAGCAGCCAAGGGGCAGCGGCTGGAAACACCATATATTTT	CASSQGAAAGNTIYF
many	-	TRBV3-1	TRBJ2-5	TGTGCCAGCAGCCAAGAGGGCCAAGAGACCCAGTACTTC	CASSQEGQETQYF
few	TRBD2	TRBV14	TRBJ2-7	TGTGCCAGCAGCCAAGAGGGACTAGCGGGAGTGGGGAGCTCCTACGAGCAGTACTTC	CASSQEGLAGVGSSYEQYF
few	TRBD2	TRBV12-3/TRBV12-4	TRBJ2-7	TGTGCCAGCAGAACCACTAGCGGGAGGGGCTCCTACGAGCAGTACTTC	CASRTTSGRGSYEQYF
-	-	TRBV20-1	TRBJ1-6	TGCAGTGCTAGAGGGCTTAGTTTAACTCTTAATTCACCCCTCCACTTT	CSARGLSLTLNSPLHF
many	TRBD1	TRBV7-9	TRBJ1-5	TGTGCCAGCAGCTCAGGGGGAGGAGCCCAGCCCCAGCATTTT	CASSSGGGAQPQHF
many	TRBD1	TRBV28	TRBJ2-3	TGTGCCAGCACCTCACAGGGGGTTGCCACAGATACGCAGTATTTT	CASTSQGVATDTQYF
many	TRBD2	TRBV28	TRBJ2-5	TGTGCCAGCAATCAACCGCGGGGGGTCCAAGAGACCCAGTACTTC	CASNQPRGVQETQYF
many	-	TRBV13	TRBJ2-7	TGTGCCAGCAGCTTAACCCACTTCCGGGACTACGAGCAGTACTTC	CASSLTHFRDYEQYF
many	TRBD2	TRBV12-3/TRBV12-4	TRBJ2-5	TGTGCCAGCAGTCCCCCACTACGGCGGGGGTACCAAGAGACCCAGTACTTC	CASSPPLRRGYQETQYF
many	-	TRBV18	TRBJ1-3	TGTGCCAGCTCACCCACTACCCCCCAACTGCGGCCCTCTGGAAACACCATATATTTT	CASSPTTPQLRPSGNTIYF
many	-	TRBV5-1	TRBJ1-2	TGCGCCAGCAGCTTGGTAGGCAGGACTAACTATGGCTACACCTTC	CASSLVGRTNYGYTF
many	TRBD1	TRBV12-3/TRBV12-4	TRBJ1-4	TGTGCCAGCAGTTTCCTAGGGACAGGAAAGATTTTT	CASSFLGTGKIF
many	-	TRBV24-1	TRBJ2-6	TGTGCCACCAGTGACGCCTCTGGGGCCAACGTCCTGACTTTC	CATSDASGANVLTF
many	TRBD1	TRBV7-2	TRBJ1-6	TGTGCCAGCAGCCTGGGACAGAGCTCCTATAATTCACCCCTCCACTTT	CASSLGQSSYNSPLHF
few	-	TRBV29-1	TRBJ1-1	TGCAGCGTTTGGGGGACTGAAGCTTTCTTT	CSVWGTEAFF
many	-	TRBV4-3	TRBJ1-3	TGCGCCAGCAGCCCCCGACAGGCGCCTTCTGGAAACACCATATATTTT	CASSPRQAPSGNTIYF
many	-	TRBV5-1	TRBJ1-2	TGCGCCAGCAGCTTGGACCGACCGGGCGATGGCTACACCTTC	CASSLDRPGDGYTF
many	-	TRBV16	TRBJ1-5	TGTGCCAGCAGCCAGGGGGCTCAATATAGCAATCAGCCCCAGCATTTT	CASSQGAQYSNQPQHF
many	-	TRBV11-2	TRBJ1-6	TGTGCCAGCAGCTTAGATCGCTGGGAGTCCTATAATTCACCCCTCCACTTT	CASSLDRWESYNSPLHF
-	-	TRBV5-6	TRBJ2-7	TGTGCCATGAGCTTGGGGCCCTACGAGCAGTACTTC	CAMSLGPYEQYF
-	TRBD2	TRBV20-1	TRBJ2-4	TGCAGTGCTAGAGAGCGACTAGCGGGAGGGAAAAACATTCAGTACTTC	CSARERLAGGKNIQYF
many	TRBD2	TRBV7-2	TRBJ2-1	TGTGCCAGCAGCCGCCGCGGGAGTGAGCAGTTCTTC	CASSRRGSEQFF
many	-	TRBV29-1	TRBJ2-3	TGCAGCGTTGAGTTGGTTATCTCCGCAGCGTCGACGCAGTATTTT	CSVELVISAASTQYF
few	-	TRBV30	TRBJ2-3	TGTGCCTGGAGTGTAGTCGGGGGAAGGACAGATACGCAGTATTTT	CAWSVVGGRTDTQYF
few	TRBD1	TRBV7-9	TRBJ1-2	TGTGCCAGCAGCGCGGGGGGACAGGGTACGATAGGCTACACCTTC	CASSAGGQGTIGYTF
-	-	TRBV12-3/TRBV12-4	TRBJ2-7	TGTGCCAGCAGTTGGCAGGGTTACGAGCAGTACTTC	CASSWQGYEQYF
many	-	TRBV7-2	TRBJ2-3	TGTGCCAGCAGCGTCCCGAGCACAGATACGCAGTATTTT	CASSVPSTDTQYF
many	TRBD1	TRBV20-1	TRBJ2-7	TGCAGTGCTAGAGCCGCAGACAGGGCCGGACAGTACTTC	CSARAADRAGQYF
many	TRBD2	TRBV7-6	TRBJ2-3	TGTGCCAGCAGCTTAGAAGGTTCTAGCGGGGGGGCCCAGTATTTT	CASSLEGSSGGAQYF
many	-	TRBV10-3	TRBJ2-1	TGTGCCATCAGCGGAGACAGTCCCTGGAAGTTCTTC	CAISGDSPWKFF
many	-	TRBV20-1	TRBJ1-1	TGCAGTGCTAGAGATGTAGGGGTGAAAACTGAAGCTTTCTTT	CSARDVGVKTEAFF
many	-	TRBV20-1	TRBJ2-1	TGCAGTGCTAAGGTGGGGAGCTCCTACAATGAGCAGTTCTTC	CSAKVGSSYNEQFF
many	-	TRBV6-1	TRBJ2-5	TGTGCCAGCAGGGATTCGGGGCGGATCCAAGAGACCCAGTACTTC	CASRDSGRIQETQYF
many	-	TRBV28	TRBJ2-2	TGTGCCAGCAGTCCCCCCGGGGGTACCGGGGAGCTGTTTTTT	CASSPPGGTGELFF
-	-	TRBV5-1	TRBJ2-3	TGCGCCAGCAGCTTGGATAGCAGGCTGAGGGGCACAGATACGCAGTATTTT	CASSLDSRLRGTDTQYF
many	TRBD1	TRBV28	TRBJ2-6	TGTGCCGCCGGGACAGGGCGTCTCTCTGGGGCCAACGTCCTGACTTTC	CAAGTGRLSGANVLTF
few	-	TRBV2	TRBJ2-7	TGTGCCAGCAGAGCCACTAGCCTCCTCTCCTACGAGCAGTACTTC	CASRATSLLSYEQYF
many	-	TRBV19	TRBJ2-5	TGTGCCAGTAGTATAGATCCCAGGGGCGCAGAGACCCAGTACTTC	CASSIDPRGAETQYF
few	-	TRBV3-1	TRBJ2-7	TGTGCCAGCAGCCAAGAGCCGAGGGTGCGGGAGCAGTACTTC	CASSQEPRVREQYF
many	-	TRBV7-2	TRBJ2-1	TGTGCCAGCAGCTTAAGGGACCTTTACAATGAGCAGTTCTTC	CASSLRDLYNEQFF